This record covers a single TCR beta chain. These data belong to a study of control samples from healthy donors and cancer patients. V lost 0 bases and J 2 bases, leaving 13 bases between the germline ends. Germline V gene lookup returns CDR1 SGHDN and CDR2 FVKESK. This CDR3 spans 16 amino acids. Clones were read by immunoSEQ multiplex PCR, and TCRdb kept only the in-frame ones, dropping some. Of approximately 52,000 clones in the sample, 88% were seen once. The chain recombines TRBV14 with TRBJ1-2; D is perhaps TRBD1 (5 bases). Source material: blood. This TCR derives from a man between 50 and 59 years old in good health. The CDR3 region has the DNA TGTGCCAGCAGCCAAGAGGGGTCGGGGCCGAACTATGGCTACACCTTC. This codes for CASSQEGSGPNYGYTF.